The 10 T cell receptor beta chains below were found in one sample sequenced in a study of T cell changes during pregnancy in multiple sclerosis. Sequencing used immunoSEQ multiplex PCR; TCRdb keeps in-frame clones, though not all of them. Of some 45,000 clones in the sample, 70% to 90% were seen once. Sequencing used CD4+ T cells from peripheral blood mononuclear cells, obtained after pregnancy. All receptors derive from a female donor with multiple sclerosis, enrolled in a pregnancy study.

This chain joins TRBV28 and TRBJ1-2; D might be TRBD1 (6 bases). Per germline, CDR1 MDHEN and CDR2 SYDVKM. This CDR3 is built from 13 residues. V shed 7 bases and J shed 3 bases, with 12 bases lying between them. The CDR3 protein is CASKLQGYYGYTF. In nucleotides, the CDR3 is TGTGCCAGCAAATTACAGGGCTACTATGGCTACACCTTC.

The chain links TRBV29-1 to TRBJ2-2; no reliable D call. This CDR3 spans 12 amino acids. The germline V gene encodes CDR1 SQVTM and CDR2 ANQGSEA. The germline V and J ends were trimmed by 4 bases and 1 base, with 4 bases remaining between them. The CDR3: CSVVGNTGELFF. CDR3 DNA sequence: TGCAGCGTTGTCGGGAACACCGGGGAGCTGTTTTTT.

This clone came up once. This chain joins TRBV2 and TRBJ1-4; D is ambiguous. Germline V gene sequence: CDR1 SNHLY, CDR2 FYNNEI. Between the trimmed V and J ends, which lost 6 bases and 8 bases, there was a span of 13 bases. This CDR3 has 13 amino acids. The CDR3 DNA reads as TGTGCCAGCAGCCGCTGGAACAGCGAAAAACTGTTTTTT. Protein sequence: CASSRWNSEKLFF. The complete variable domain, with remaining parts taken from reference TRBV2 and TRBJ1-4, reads EPEVTQTPSHQVTQMGQEVILRCVPISNHLYFYWYRQILGQKVEFLVSFYNNEISEKSEIFDDQFSVERPDGSNFTLKIRSTKLEDSAMYFCASSRWNSEKLFFGSGTQLSVL.

DNA for the CDR3: TGCGCCAGCAGCTGGGTAGGACTAGCGGGGGTTCGGGAGCAGTACTTC. Encoded protein: CASSWVGLAGVREQYF. The genes are TRBV5-1 and TRBJ2-7; 13 bases are shared with TRBD2. The CDR3 consists of 16 residues. In germline, CDR1 is SGHRS, CDR2 YFSETQ. Germline trimming cut 3 bases from V and 7 bases from J; bases unmatched to any gene: 10.

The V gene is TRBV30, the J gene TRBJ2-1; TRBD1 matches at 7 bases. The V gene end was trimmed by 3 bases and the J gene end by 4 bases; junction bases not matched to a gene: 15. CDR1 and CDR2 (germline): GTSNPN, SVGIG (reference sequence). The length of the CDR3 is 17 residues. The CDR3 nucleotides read TGTGCCTGGAGGGACAGGACAGGTTGGGGTAAATACAATGAGCAGTTCTTC. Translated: CAWRDRTGWGKYNEQFF.

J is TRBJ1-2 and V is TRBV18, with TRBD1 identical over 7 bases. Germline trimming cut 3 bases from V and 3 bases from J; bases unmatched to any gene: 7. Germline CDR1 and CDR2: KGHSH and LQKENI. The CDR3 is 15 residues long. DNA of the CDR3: TGTGCCAGCTCACCGACAGGGTTTTCTTACTATGGCTACACCTTC. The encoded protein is CASSPTGFSYYGYTF.

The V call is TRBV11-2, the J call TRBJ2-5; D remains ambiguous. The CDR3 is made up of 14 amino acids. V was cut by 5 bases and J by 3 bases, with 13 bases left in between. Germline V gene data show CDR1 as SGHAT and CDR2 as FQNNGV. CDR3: CASSLWSGKETQYF. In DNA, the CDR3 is TGTGCCAGCAGCCTTTGGAGTGGAAAAGAGACCCAGTACTTC.

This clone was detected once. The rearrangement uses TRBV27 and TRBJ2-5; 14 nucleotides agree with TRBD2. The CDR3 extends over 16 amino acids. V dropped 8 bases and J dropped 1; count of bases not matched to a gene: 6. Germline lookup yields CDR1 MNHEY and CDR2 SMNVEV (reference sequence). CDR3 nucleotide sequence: TGTGCCAGCGGGACTAGCGGGGGATCGTTCCAAGAGACCCAGTACTTC. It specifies CASGTSGGSFQETQYF.

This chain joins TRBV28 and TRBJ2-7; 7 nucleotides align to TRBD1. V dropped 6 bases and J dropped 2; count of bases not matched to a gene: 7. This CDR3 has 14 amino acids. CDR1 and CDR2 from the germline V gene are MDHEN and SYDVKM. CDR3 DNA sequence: TGTGCCAGCAGCCCACTCGACAGGGCCTACGAGCAGTACTTC. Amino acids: CASSPLDRAYEQYF.

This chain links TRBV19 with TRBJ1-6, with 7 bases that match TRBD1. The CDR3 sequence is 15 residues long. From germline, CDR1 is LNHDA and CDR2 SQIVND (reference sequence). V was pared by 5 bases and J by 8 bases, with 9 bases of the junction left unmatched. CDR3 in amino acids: CASSAYRGIHSPLHF. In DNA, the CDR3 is TGTGCCAGTAGTGCATACAGGGGAATTCATTCACCCCTCCACTTT.